This T cell receptor (beta chain) derives from a study of regulatory T cells in long-lasting Graves disease. Study results and caveats: Less diverse TCR repertoires were seen in persistent Graves' patients than in newly diagnosed ones.

The CDR3 is 13 residues long. Deletions cut 1 base from V and 7 bases from J, with 11 bases between. The germline CDR1 and CDR2 sequences are SGHDT and YYEEEE. Specified time point: newly diagnosed GD, antithyroid drugs for less than 3 months. Researchers made the TCR library from RNA that was extracted from PBMCs. According to the study, TCR beta libraries were built with iRepertoire HTBI primers and CDR3-region Arm-PCR. TCRdb recomputed calls from the multiplex PCR reads with MiXCR, one row per CDR3 protein. This sample carries 550,000 to 700,000 distinct CDR3 sequences, 15% to 20% of them seen once, and the ten largest clones take around 12%. Points on this clonotype: What it binds is unknown.

These data are also associated with another study on T cells in Graves' hyperthyroidism and ophthalmopathy.

The source of this sequence is a man aged 18 to 35 with Graves disease. This chain uses TRBV5-6 with TRBJ2-5; D is perhaps TRBD2 (6 bases). The sequencing here drew on peripheral blood mononuclear cells (PBMCs), taken at new diagnosis, from a patient treated with antithyroid drugs. This CDR3 reads CASSLRDFGTQYF. The CDR3 region has the DNA TGTGCCAGCAGCTTGCGGGACTTTGGGACCCAGTACTTC.